Shown below are 28 T cell receptor beta chains from a single sample sequenced in a study of T-cell reconstitution after alpha-beta-depleted transplantation in children. Construction of the TCRbeta library involved unique molecular identifiers. TCRdb re-called the PCR reads through MiXCR, storing one row per CDR3 protein. The sample holds just over 350,000 distinct CDR3 sequences, roughly 15% seen once. The starting material was PBMCs, obtained from the stem cell graft. These receptors were taken from a human donor who donated a stem cell graft to a child with Fanconi anemia.

This clonotype has just a few counts. This chain links TRBV28 with TRBJ1-2; possibly TRBD1 for D (5 bases). Germline CDR1 is MDHEN and CDR2 is SYDVKM. Trimming cost V 7 bases and J 3 bases, with 18 bases left between them. The CDR3 totals 15 residues. Here the CDR3 reads CASTPGGGRYYGYTF. CDR3 DNA: TGTGCCAGCACCCCCGGGGGAGGGCGGTACTATGGCTACACCTTC.

A few counts support this clonotype. The gene calls are TRBV6-2 or TRBV6-3 and TRBJ2-2, with D possibly matching TRBD1 (6 bases). V dropped 5 bases and J dropped 4 bases, with 11 bases sitting between them. This CDR3 spans 14 amino acids. Germline V gene lookup returns CDR1 MNHEY and CDR2 SVGEGT. The CDR3 DNA reads TGTGCCAGCAGTCAGACAGGCCCCACCGGGGAGCTGTTTTTT. As protein: CASSQTGPTGELFF.

V usage is TRBV20-1 and J usage is TRBJ2-1; TRBD1 is a possible D gene (6 bases). CDR1 DFQATT and CDR2 SNEGSKA come from the germline V gene (reference sequence). The ends were cut back, 1 base at V and 7 bases at J, with 8 bases in the middle. The CDR3 runs 12 residues. The CDR3 nucleotides read TGCAGTGCTAGAGTGGGGGCTAATGAGCAGTTCTTC. It specifies CSARVGANEQFF.

V gene TRBV11-2 combines with J gene TRBJ2-7, with 9 positions matching TRBD1. V gave up 5 bases and J gave up 4 bases; unmatched junction bases: 6. CDR1 SGHAT and CDR2 FQNNGV come from the germline V gene. The CDR3 loop spans 14 amino acids. Here the CDR3 reads CASSTGQGEYEQYV. DNA for the CDR3: TGTGCCAGCAGCACGGGACAGGGAGAATACGAGCAGTACGTC.

This clonotype was counted between two and nine times. The gene calls are TRBV15 and TRBJ1-1; D is uncertain. This CDR3 has 16 amino acids. Trimming stripped 1 base from V and 0 bases from J, with 12 bases between. Germline values: CDR1 LNHNV, CDR2 YYDKDF (reference sequence). Here the CDR3 reads CATSRGRPLMNTEAFF. The CDR3 DNA sequence: TGTGCCACCAGCAGAGGTAGACCGCTGATGAACACTGAAGCTTTCTTT.

J is TRBJ2-3 and V is TRBV7-9, with D tentatively TRBD2 (7 bases). V lost 10 bases to trimming and J lost 1 base, with 18 bases between them. Germline V gene sequence: CDR1 SEHNR, CDR2 FQNEAQ (reference sequence). The CDR3 is made up of 15 amino acids. The CDR3 loop reads CAIQEGGQGTDTQYF. Written as DNA, the CDR3 is TGTGCCATCCAAGAGGGGGGGCAGGGCACAGATACGCAGTATTTT. The full variable domain, with the rest looked up from reference TRBV7-9 and TRBJ2-3, is DTGVSQNPRHKITKRGQNVTFRCDPISEHNRLYWYRQTLGQGPEFLTYFQNEAQLEKSRLLSDRFSAERPKGSFSTLEIQRTEQGDSAMYLCAIQEGGQGTDTQYFGPGTRLTVL.

This clonotype has only a few counts. The V gene is TRBV5-1, the J gene TRBJ2-4; 8 bases are a match to TRBD1. Germline V lookup: CDR1 SGHRS, CDR2 YFSETQ. The CDR3 loop spans 16 amino acids. Trimming at V came to 2 bases and at J to 1 base, leaving 5 bases not matched to a gene. Here the CDR3 reads CASSFGQGGAKNIQYF. The DNA of the CDR3 is TGCGCCAGCAGCTTTGGACAGGGTGGGGCCAAAAACATTCAGTACTTC.

The gene calls are TRBV5-5 and TRBJ1-5, with TRBD1 as a possible D gene (5 bases). Per the germline V gene, CDR1 is SGHKS and CDR2 is YYEKEE (reference sequence). The CDR3 runs 15 residues. V dropped 4 bases and J dropped 2 bases, with 13 bases sitting between them. CDR3 DNA sequence: TGTGCCAGCAGCGGAACTCCGGGGGGCAATCAGCCCCAGCATTTT. Protein: CASSGTPGGNQPQHF.

This clonotype was picked up many times. The chain couples TRBV28 to TRBJ1-2; no reliable D call. CDR1 is MDHEN and CDR2 is SYDVKM in the germline V gene. V was trimmed by 2 bases and J by 4 bases, leaving 8 bases between them. The CDR3 runs 13 residues. The CDR3 DNA sequence: TGTGCCAGCAGTTTACAGCAAGTCTATGGCTACACCTTC. Protein sequence: CASSLQQVYGYTF.

This sequence joins TRBV29-1 and TRBJ2-1; TRBD2 aligns across 8 bases. This CDR3 region has 18 residues. The ends lost 0 bases at V and 7 bases at J; junction bases unmatched: 17. Looked up from germline, CDR1 is SQVTM and CDR2 is ANQGSEA. CDR3 sequence reads: CSVEDGDRPGTSLNEQFF. The CDR3 DNA reads as TGCAGCGTTGAAGACGGAGACCGACCGGGGACTAGTTTGAATGAGCAGTTCTTC.

The chain has TRBV4-3 and TRBJ1-1, with TRBD1 matching over 9 bases. This CDR3 region has 17 residues. The germline V gene encodes CDR1 LGHNA and CDR2 YSLEER. After removal of 0 bases from V and 2 bases from J, the junction contained 7 bases not matched to a gene. CDR3 residues: CASSQDLTGGFNTEAFF. The DNA for the CDR3 is TGCGCCAGCAGCCAAGACCTGACAGGGGGGTTCAACACTGAAGCTTTCTTT.

This clonotype was observed at least ten times. The CDR3 DNA sequence: TGTGCCAGCAGCCGGACTAGCGGGGGGCTTAGGGGGTTCTTC. As protein: CASSRTSGGLRGFF. The chain recombines TRBV28 with TRBJ2-1; 14 positions match TRBD2. V was pared by 6 bases and J by 15 bases, with 10 bases of the junction left unmatched. Per the germline V gene, CDR1 is MDHEN and CDR2 is SYDVKM. This CDR3 is built from 14 residues.

This clonotype was seen repeatedly, ten times or more. The CDR3 DNA follows: TGTGCCAGCAGCTTAGGGGGCGGGGGCACTGAAGCTTTCTTT. Translation gives CASSLGGGGTEAFF. The chain recombines TRBV7-2 with TRBJ1-1, with a weak D call TRBD1 (5 bases). Germline-derived CDR1 and CDR2 are SGHTA and FQGNSA. The CDR3 has 14 residues. The germline V and J ends were trimmed by 1 base and 4 bases, with 10 bases remaining between them.

In its sample, this clonotype was seen many times. This rearrangement joins TRBV30 to TRBJ2-2; 10 bases agree with TRBD1. V lost 8 bases and J lost 3; bases outside the gene matches: 6. Per the germline V gene, CDR1 is GTSNPN and CDR2 is SVGIG (reference sequence). The CDR3 loop spans 14 amino acids. The CDR3, as DNA: TGTGCCCGAGCAGGGACAGGGGACACCGGGGAGCTGTTTTTT. It translates to CARAGTGDTGELFF.

The genes are TRBV5-1 and TRBJ1-1, with a weak D call TRBD1 (5 bases). The germline V and J ends were trimmed by 0 bases and 8 bases, with 17 bases remaining between them. The CDR3 contains 15 residues. Per germline, CDR1 SGHRS and CDR2 YFSETQ. The CDR3 region is CASSLDPGLRIEAFF. For the CDR3, the DNA is TGCGCCAGCAGCTTGGACCCGGGACTAAGAATAGAAGCTTTCTTT.

This clonotype appeared once. The chain couples TRBV12-3 or TRBV12-4 to TRBJ2-2; D unclear. CDR3 length: 13 residues. Trimming left V 5 bases short and J 5 bases short, with 9 bases between. In DNA, the CDR3 is TGTGCCAGCAGTCCGAGTCCGACCGGGGAGCTGTTTTTT. As protein: CASSPSPTGELFF.

CDR3 region: CASSSSTGFYGYTF. The CDR3 region has the DNA TGTGCCAGCAGTTCCTCGACAGGGTTCTATGGCTACACCTTC. The chain combines TRBV7-9 with TRBJ1-2; 7 nucleotides match TRBD1. Germline CDR1 is SEHNR and CDR2 is FQNEAQ (reference sequence). With 6 bases clipped from V and 4 bases from J, the junction kept 8 bases outside the gene matches. The CDR3 has 14 residues. Drawing the rest from reference TRBV7-9 and TRBJ1-2, the complete variable domain is DTGVSQNPRHKITKRGQNVTFRCDPISEHNRLYWYRQTLGQGPEFLTYFQNEAQLEKSRLLSDRFSAERPKGSFSTLEIQRTEQGDSAMYLCASSSSTGFYGYTFGSGTRLTVV.

Notes on this clonotype: The junction shows a germline mismatch at one end, possibly a read error. The chain couples TRBV5-1 to TRBJ1-4; 7 bases fit TRBD1. Germline V lookup: CDR1 SGHRS, CDR2 YFSETQ. This CDR3 is built from 14 residues. CDR3: CASSLWDSNEKLLF. CDR3 coding DNA: TGCGCCAGCAGCTTATGGGACAGTAATGAAAAACTGCTTTTT.

This clonotype was detected a few times. This chain uses TRBV7-7 with TRBJ2-1; D gene uncertain. The germline V and J ends were trimmed by 2 bases and 8 bases, with 10 bases remaining between them. The V gene's germline CDR1 is SSHAT and CDR2 FNYEAQ (reference sequence). The CDR3 is made up of 13 amino acids. CDR3 sequence reads: CASSLRVNDEQFF. The CDR3 coding sequence is TGTGCCAGCAGCTTAAGGGTCAACGATGAGCAGTTCTTC.

This clonotype occurred a few times. The rearrangement joins TRBV20-1 to TRBJ2-2; TRBD2 agrees at 12 bases. J was trimmed by 3 bases and V by 4 bases; bases with no gene match: 3. CDR3 length: 15 residues. The germline V gene encodes CDR1 DFQATT and CDR2 SNEGSKA (reference sequence). The CDR3 DNA follows: TGCAGTGCTACGCCTAGCGGGAGGGACACCGGGGAGCTGTTTTTT. This encodes CSATPSGRDTGELFF.

This clonotype was seen at least ten times. This chain links TRBV2 with TRBJ2-1; possible D gene TRBD1, 6 bases. The CDR3 sequence is 15 residues long. V lost 4 bases and J lost 4, with 14 bases in between. The germline gives CDR1 SNHLY, CDR2 FYNNEI. The CDR3 coding sequence is TGTGCCAGCAGTGTCCACAGGGCCCCATACAATGAGCAGTTCTTC. Encoded protein: CASSVHRAPYNEQFF.

This sequence joins TRBV15 and TRBJ2-7; tentative D call: TRBD1 (6 bases). The CDR3 contains 12 residues. Per germline, CDR1 LNHNV and CDR2 YYDKDF (reference sequence). V was trimmed by 3 bases and J by 7 bases, leaving 10 bases between them. The CDR3 DNA reads as TGTGCCACCAGCAGGCCCGGGACAGAGCAGTACGTC. Translated: CATSRPGTEQYV.

This clonotype was seen many times. The chain carries TRBV2 and TRBJ2-1; 10 nucleotides line up with TRBD1. Germline V gene data show CDR1 as SNHLY and CDR2 as FYNNEI. V lost 6 bases to trimming and J lost 8 bases; unmatched junction nucleotides: 7. The CDR3 totals 14 residues. CDR3 sequence: CASRPGQGMDEQFF. The CDR3 DNA sequence: TGTGCCAGCAGGCCGGGACAGGGGATGGATGAGCAGTTCTTC.

This clonotype was detected ten times or more. CDR3 bases: TGTGCCATCATCACGGACCCCGGGGAGCTGTTTTTT. It specifies CAIITDPGELFF. The chain couples TRBV5-5 to TRBJ2-2; unclear D gene. CDR1 is SGHKS, CDR2 YYEKEE, per germline (reference sequence). This CDR3 has 12 amino acids. With 9 bases removed from V and 6 bases from J, the gap between germline ends came to 12 bases.

The table lists this clonotype with many counts. This chain links TRBV25-1 with TRBJ2-1; D may correspond to TRBD1 or TRBD2 (5 bases each). V lost 3 bases and J 0 bases, leaving 18 bases between the germline ends. The CDR3 runs 18 residues. Looked up from germline, CDR1 is MGHDK and CDR2 is SYGVNS. This CDR3 is CASSDLNSGTSSYNEQFF. The CDR3, as DNA: TGTGCCAGCAGTGACCTCAATTCTGGGACGAGCTCCTACAATGAGCAGTTCTTC. Full variable domain (remainder filled in from reference TRBV25-1 and TRBJ2-1): EADIYQTPRYLVIGTGKKITLECSQTMGHDKMYWYQQDPGMELHLIHYSYGVNSTEKGDLSSESTVSRIRTEHFPLTLESARPSHTSQYLCASSDLNSGTSSYNEQFFGPGTRLTVL.

This clonotype was seen at least ten times. The V and J genes are TRBV4-1 and TRBJ1-1; maybe TRBD1 (6 bases). This CDR3 is built from 14 residues. Germline loops: CDR1 MGHRA, CDR2 YSYEKL. The V end lost 2 bases, the J end lost 4 bases, and 11 bases lay between the germline ends. CDR3: CASSQYTGSTEAFF. DNA of the CDR3: TGCGCCAGCAGCCAATATACAGGGAGCACTGAAGCTTTCTTT.

In this sample, this clonotype turned up many times. This sequence joins TRBV5-1 and TRBJ2-7; D is unresolved. V lost 8 bases to trimming and J lost 3 bases, with 21 bases between them. The CDR3 extends over 15 amino acids. Germline CDR1 reads SGHRS; CDR2 reads YFSETQ. This CDR3 is CASERIGRRHYEQYV. The CDR3 DNA reads as TGCGCCAGTGAAAGAATAGGTCGGCGCCACTACGAGCAGTACGTC.

Ten or more counts support this clonotype. The V call is TRBV5-1, the J call TRBJ2-1; D gene unclear. CDR1 SGHRS and CDR2 YFSETQ come from the germline V gene. This CDR3 has 14 residues. With 4 bases removed from V and 7 bases from J, the gap between germline ends came to 15 bases. The CDR3 DNA is TGCGCCAGCAGCCAAGAGCGTTTAGAGAATGAGCAGTTCTTC. Translating gives CASSQERLENEQFF.